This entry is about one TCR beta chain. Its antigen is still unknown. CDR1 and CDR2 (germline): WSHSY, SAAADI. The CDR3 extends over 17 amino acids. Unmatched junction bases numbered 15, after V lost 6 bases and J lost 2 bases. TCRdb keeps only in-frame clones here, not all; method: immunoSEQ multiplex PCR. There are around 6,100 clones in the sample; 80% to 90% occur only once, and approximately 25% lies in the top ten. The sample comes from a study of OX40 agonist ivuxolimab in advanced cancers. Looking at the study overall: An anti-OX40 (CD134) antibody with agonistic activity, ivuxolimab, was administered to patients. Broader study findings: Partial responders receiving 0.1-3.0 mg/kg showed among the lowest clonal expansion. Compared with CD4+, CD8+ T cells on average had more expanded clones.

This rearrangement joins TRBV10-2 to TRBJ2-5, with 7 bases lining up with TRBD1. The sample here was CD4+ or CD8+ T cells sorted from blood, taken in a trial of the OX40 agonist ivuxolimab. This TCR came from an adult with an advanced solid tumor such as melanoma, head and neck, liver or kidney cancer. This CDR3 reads CASSGHRQGHPQETQYF. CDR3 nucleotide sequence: TGCGCCAGCAGCGGCCATAGACAGGGACATCCTCAAGAGACCCAGTACTTC.